The clone carrying this T cell receptor (beta chain) was counted a single time. Trimming left V 0 bases short and J 10 bases short, with 9 bases between. The CDR3 sequence is 12 residues long. Germline values: CDR1 LGHNT, CDR2 FRNRAP. Each subset's genomic DNA was split evenly across several immunoSEQ plates. TCRdb's table, derived via immunoSEQ multiplex PCR, lists solely in-frame clones and lacks some. The sample shows 950,000 to 1,300,000 clones, 65% to 75% of them seen only once. Memory CD4+ cells were the fraction left after CD45RA+ naive selection. This specimen comes from a study of shared clonotypes between healthy human individuals. Across the whole study: The donor group consisted of two women and a few men, aged 18 to 49.

This TCR derives from a man between 18 and 35 years old in good health. The sequenced sample consisted of memory CD4+ T cells sorted from blood. The subset here: CD45RA-negative fraction. The chain uses TRBV12-5 and TRBJ1-1; D not certain. The CDR3 spells CASGLVQLGAFF. CDR3 nucleotides: TGTGCTAGTGGTTTGGTTCAACTGGGAGCTTTCTTT.